Shown below are 10 T cell receptor beta chains from a single sample sequenced in a study of blood T cell repertoires in COVID-19. The method was immunoSEQ multiplex PCR; TCRdb's version includes in-frame clones alone and lacks a portion of them. The table records 68,000 or so clones, roughly 84% of them present only once. Sequencing was done on a sample of peripheral blood. Receptors were obtained from a woman aged 50 to 60 with acute or convalescent COVID-19.

There are a few counts of this clone. The CDR3 region has the DNA TGCGCCAGCAGCCCCGGTAACAGCCAAGAGACCCAGTACTTC. Residues: CASSPGNSQETQYF. V is TRBV5-1 and J is TRBJ2-5; D uncertain. V lost 4 bases and J 1 base, leaving 11 bases between the germline ends. CDR1 is SGHRS, CDR2 YFSETQ, per germline. This CDR3 comprises 14 residues.

Points on this clone: This may stem from a read error, because a much larger clone lies one nucleotide away. The J gene is TRBJ2-3, the V gene TRBV6-4; TRBD2 aligns across 7 bases. CDR1 MRHNA and CDR2 SNTAGT come from the germline V gene. V gave up 3 bases and J gave up 8 bases; unmatched junction bases: 8. This CDR3 comprises 14 residues. The CDR3 sequence: CASSELAERGTQYF. CDR3 nucleotides: TGTGCCAGCAGTGAGCTAGCGGAGAGGGGTACGCAGTATTTT.

The chain combines TRBV2 with TRBJ2-5; tentative D call: TRBD2 (6 bases). Germline CDR1 reads SNHLY; CDR2 reads FYNNEI. Trimming took 4 bases from V and 3 from J, leaving 9 bases between them. This CDR3 comprises 13 residues. The CDR3 protein is CASSARLEETQYF. CDR3 nucleotide sequence: TGTGCCAGCAGTGCCCGACTAGAAGAGACCCAGTACTTC. Together with reference TRBV2 and TRBJ2-5, the CDR3 gives the full variable domain: EPEVTQTPSHQVTQMGQEVILRCVPISNHLYFYWYRQILGQKVEFLVSFYNNEISEKSEIFDDQFSVERPDGSNFTLKIRSTKLEDSAMYFCASSARLEETQYFGPGTRLLVL.

The rearrangement joins TRBV7-9 to TRBJ1-3; maybe TRBD1 (6 bases). CDR1 SEHNR and CDR2 FQNEAQ come from the germline V gene (reference sequence). CDR3 size: 16 residues. V was cut by 5 bases and J by 3 bases, with 17 bases left in between. The CDR3 loop is CASSPSQGSGGNTIYF. DNA for the CDR3: TGTGCCAGCAGCCCTTCACAGGGATCGGGTGGAAACACCATATATTTT.

The chain links TRBV6-2 or TRBV6-3 to TRBJ2-3; 10 nucleotides agree with TRBD2. The CDR3 is 15 amino acids. Germline trimming cut 5 bases from V and 2 bases from J; bases unmatched to any gene: 4. Germline V gene sequence: CDR1 MNHEY, CDR2 SVGEGT. In nucleotides, the CDR3 is TGTGCCAGCAGTGTAGCGGGAGGCGTCACAGATACGCAGTATTTT. Encoded protein: CASSVAGGVTDTQYF.

The CDR3 sequence: CAIMEQGNTEAFF. The CDR3 DNA is TGTGCCATCATGGAACAGGGGAACACTGAAGCTTTCTTT. This rearrangement joins TRBV10-3 to TRBJ1-1; a weak D match, TRBD1 (6 bases). Germline V gene data show CDR1 as ENHRY and CDR2 as SYGVKD. The V end lost 7 bases, the J end lost 1 base, and 10 bases lay between the germline ends. The CDR3 loop spans 13 amino acids.

The chain recombines TRBV5-4 with TRBJ2-3, with 9 bases identical to TRBD1. The CDR3 length is 14 residues. In germline, CDR1 is SGHNT, CDR2 YYREEE (reference sequence). J was trimmed by 5 bases and V by 1 base; bases with no gene match: 2. In DNA form, the CDR3 reads TGTGCCAGCAGCTTGCGACAGGGGGGAGATACGCAGTATTTT. Its translation is CASSLRQGGDTQYF.

The CDR3 protein is CASSPALRGEQFF. CDR3 in DNA: TGTGCCAGCAGCCCTGCCCTCCGGGGGGAGCAGTTCTTC. The chain recombines TRBV28 with TRBJ2-1; a weak D match, TRBD2 (6 bases). Trimming stripped 6 bases from V and 10 bases from J, with 16 bases between. This CDR3 has 13 residues. In germline, CDR1 is MDHEN, CDR2 SYDVKM.

The chain is built from TRBV10-3 and TRBJ1-5; tentative D call: TRBD1 (5 bases). V dropped 3 bases and J dropped 2 bases, with 14 bases sitting between them. The CDR3 totals 16 residues. The germline gives CDR1 ENHRY, CDR2 SYGVKD. CDR3 bases: TGTGCCATCAGTGATAGTTGGGGGGGTGGCAATCAGCCCCAGCATTTT. It specifies CAISDSWGGGNQPQHF.

The chain carries TRBV27 and TRBJ1-1, with D perhaps TRBD1 (5 bases). The CDR3 is made up of 13 amino acids. CDR1 is MNHEY, CDR2 SMNVEV, per germline (reference sequence). The CDR3 region is CVSYPRGGTEAFF. For the CDR3, the DNA is TGTGTCAGTTACCCCCGGGGGGGCACTGAAGCTTTCTTT.